A single sample gave rise to the 26 T cell receptor beta chains below, sequenced in a study of cytomegalovirus exposure and HLA in healthy donors. Some clones are missing from TCRdb's copy, which holds only in-frame ones; the method was immunoSEQ multiplex PCR. Of 200,000 to 250,000 clones in the sample, around 87% were seen once. The sample consisted of PBMCs. The receptor set was obtained from a woman aged 18-29 years in good health and CMV-seropositive.

V gene TRBV27 combines with J gene TRBJ2-3, with a tentative D call TRBD1 (6 bases). Trimming shortened V by 1 base and J by 5 bases, and 10 bases separated the two germline ends. Germline V gene sequence: CDR1 MNHEY, CDR2 SMNVEV (reference sequence). The CDR3 sequence is 14 residues long. The CDR3 is CASSLLGGQDTQYF. For the CDR3, the DNA is TGTGCCAGCAGTTTATTAGGGGGTCAAGATACGCAGTATTTT.

This clone has only a few counts. This chain connects TRBV28 to TRBJ1-2; no clear D. Germline-derived CDR1 and CDR2 are MDHEN and SYDVKM. This CDR3 spans 12 amino acids. V was clipped by 5 bases and J by 4 bases, with 8 bases between them. CDR3 coding DNA: TGTGCCAGCAGTCCCTATGGCTATGGCTACACCTTC. Translated: CASSPYGYGYTF.

The V call is TRBV4-1, the J call TRBJ2-7; D is uncertain. V was shortened by 0 bases and J by 2 bases, with 8 bases between the two germline ends. Looked up from germline, CDR1 is MGHRA and CDR2 is YSYEKL. The CDR3 is 14 amino acids. The CDR3 sequence is CASSQDGGTYEQYF. The CDR3 nucleotides are TGCGCCAGCAGCCAAGATGGCGGAACCTACGAGCAGTACTTC.

This clone was seen only once. The chain uses TRBV2 and TRBJ2-7; D may be TRBD2 (5 bases). The CDR3 runs 12 residues. Germline assignment: CDR1 SNHLY and CDR2 FYNNEI. Trimming stripped 7 bases from V and 7 bases from J, with 14 bases between. CDR3 amino acids: CASKGEGREQYF. The CDR3 nucleotides are TGTGCCAGCAAGGGAGAAGGCCGGGAGCAGTACTTC.

The gene calls are TRBV28 and TRBJ2-7, with 9 bases aligning to TRBD1. The CDR3 extends over 17 amino acids. The V gene end was trimmed by 5 bases and the J gene end by 3 bases; junction bases not matched to a gene: 14. Germline V gene data show CDR1 as MDHEN and CDR2 as SYDVKM. CDR3 residues: CASSQNSATGGVYEQYF. CDR3 sequence (DNA): TGTGCCAGCAGTCAGAACTCAGCGACAGGGGGGGTCTACGAGCAGTACTTC.

The rearrangement joins TRBV29-1 to TRBJ2-6; D unclear. From germline, CDR1 is SQVTM and CDR2 ANQGSEA. Trimming cost V 6 bases and J 4 bases, with 7 bases left between them. The CDR3 runs 12 residues. The CDR3 DNA reads TGCAGCGTCAGTCAGGGGGCCAACGTCCTGACTTTC. Its protein product is CSVSQGANVLTF.

V gene TRBV5-1 combines with J gene TRBJ2-7, with TRBD1 identical over 10 bases. Germline values: CDR1 SGHRS, CDR2 YFSETQ. Trimming took 2 bases from V and 0 from J; bases not matched to a gene: 8. This CDR3 comprises 17 residues. For the CDR3, the DNA is TGCGCCAGCAGCTTCGGACAGGGGGTGTCGATCTCCTACGAGCAGTACTTC. Protein product: CASSFGQGVSISYEQYF.

V and J are TRBV6-1 and TRBJ1-5, with TRBD1 identical over 8 bases. Germline CDR1 and CDR2: MNHNS and SASEGT. With 5 bases clipped from V and 6 bases from J, the junction kept 6 bases outside the gene matches. CDR3 length: 14 amino acids. The CDR3 DNA sequence: TGTGCCAGCAGTCCTGACAGGGGAGTTCAGCCCCAGCATTTT. As protein: CASSPDRGVQPQHF.

The count of this clone is one. This chain joins TRBV5-1 and TRBJ1-1; a possible D gene is TRBD1 (6 bases). The CDR3 contains 14 residues. CDR1 and CDR2 (germline): SGHRS, YFSETQ. V was cut by 3 bases and J by 2 bases, with 11 bases left in between. The CDR3 DNA follows: TGCGCCAGCAGCTCACAGGGATCCAACACTGAAGCTTTCTTT. Its translation is CASSSQGSNTEAFF.

The chain recombines TRBV27 with TRBJ2-7, with TRBD2 identical over 12 bases. The germline CDR1 and CDR2 sequences are MNHEY and SMNVEV (reference sequence). Trimming removed 5 bases from V and 9 bases from J; junction bases left unmatched: 5. The CDR3 has 13 amino acids. CDR3 bases: TGTGCCAGCAGTGATGGACTAGCGGGACTGCAGTACTTC. This sequence encodes CASSDGLAGLQYF.

The genes are TRBV27 and TRBJ1-1, with 7 bases fitting TRBD1. The CDR3 length is 16 residues. Germline values: CDR1 MNHEY, CDR2 SMNVEV (reference sequence). The J segment lost 2 bases and the V segment lost 4 bases, leaving 10 bases of the junction unmatched. The CDR3 reads CASSSNRGRGNTEAFF. As DNA, the CDR3 is TGTGCCAGCAGTTCGAACAGGGGACGGGGTAACACTGAAGCTTTCTTT.

This chain joins TRBV28 and TRBJ1-1, with a tentative D call TRBD1 (6 bases). Trimming shortened V by 5 bases and J by 3 bases, and 13 bases separated the two germline ends. The germline V gene has CDR1 MDHEN and CDR2 SYDVKM. This CDR3 spans 14 amino acids. CDR3 sequence reads: CASSVLDSHTEAFF. The CDR3 DNA reads as TGTGCCAGCAGTGTACTGGACAGCCACACTGAAGCTTTCTTT.

The chain is built from TRBV27 and TRBJ2-5, with 7 bases identical to TRBD1. In germline, CDR1 is MNHEY, CDR2 SMNVEV (reference sequence). This CDR3 comprises 15 residues. Trimming took 2 bases from V and 4 from J; bases not matched to a gene: 7. The CDR3 DNA is TGTGCCAGCAGTTTACGGACAGGCAGCGGAGAGACCCAGTACTTC. Protein: CASSLRTGSGETQYF.

This clone was observed once. This chain uses TRBV7-2 with TRBJ1-1, with TRBD1 matching over 10 bases. This CDR3 has 13 residues. V lost 5 bases, J lost 10 bases, and 7 bases stayed unmatched. The germline gives CDR1 SGHTA, CDR2 FQGNSA. CDR3 sequence: CASSPDRGLVAFF. CDR3 in DNA: TGTGCCAGCAGCCCCGACAGGGGGCTTGTAGCTTTCTTT.

The chain links TRBV5-1 to TRBJ2-5, with D possibly TRBD1 on 6 matching bases. The CDR3 length is 15 residues. CDR1 and CDR2 (germline): SGHRS, YFSETQ. Trimming removed 1 base from V and 3 bases from J, with 13 bases in between. CDR3 sequence (DNA): TGCGCCAGCAGCTTGTTCCAGGGGTCGAAAGAGACCCAGTACTTC. It codes for CASSLFQGSKETQYF.

The rearrangement links TRBV13 to TRBJ1-5; TRBD1 aligns across 8 bases. Germline-derived CDR1 and CDR2 are PRHDT and FYEKMQ (reference sequence). The CDR3 is 17 amino acids. After removal of 5 bases from V and 0 bases from J, the junction contained 9 bases not matched to a gene. The CDR3 is CASSLRGQGGSNQPQHF. Here the CDR3 DNA reads TGTGCCAGCAGCCTTCGCGGACAGGGCGGTAGCAATCAGCCCCAGCATTTT.

The CDR3 DNA reads as TGTGCCAGCAGCGCGGACAGGGAGAACACTGAAGCTTTCTTT. Residues: CASSADRENTEAFF. The V and J genes are TRBV7-9 and TRBJ1-1; 8 positions agree with TRBD1. The CDR3 runs 14 residues. Looked up from germline, CDR1 is SEHNR and CDR2 is FQNEAQ (reference sequence). Trimming cost V 5 bases and J 1 base; bases outside gene matches: 3.

The chain recombines TRBV6-7 with TRBJ1-4; D gene uncertain. TRBV6-7 is placed among ORFs of uncertain function. The CDR3 covers 20 residues. Between the trimmed V and J ends, which lost 2 bases and 0 bases, there was a span of 22 bases. CDR3 coding DNA: TGTGCCAGCAGTTACCCCCTTTGCACTGCCCACCTAACAACTAATGAAAAACTGTTTTTT. Translated, it gives CASSYPLCTAHLTTNEKLFF.

This chain joins TRBV5-1 and TRBJ1-1; possibly TRBD1 for D (6 bases). CDR1 and CDR2 (germline): SGHRS, YFSETQ. V lost 0 bases, J lost 6 bases, and 9 bases lay in between. CDR3 length equals 13 residues. The CDR3 sequence: CASSLGGGAEAFF. CDR3 DNA sequence: TGCGCCAGCAGCTTGGGAGGGGGGGCTGAAGCTTTCTTT. Based on the CDR3 plus reference TRBV5-1 and TRBJ1-1, the full variable domain is KAGVTQTPRYLIKTRGQQVTLSCSPISGHRSVSWYQQTPGQGLQFLFEYFSETQRNKGNFPGRFSGRQFSNSRSEMNVSTLELGDSALYLCASSLGGGAEAFFGQGTRLTVV.

V gene TRBV7-2 combines with J gene TRBJ1-2, with D unclear. V shed 2 bases and J shed 8 bases, with 18 bases lying between them. The CDR3 spans 15 residues. CDR1 and CDR2 from the germline V gene are SGHTA and FQGNSA. CDR3 sequence (DNA): TGTGCCAGCAGCTTAAACCCGCCGAGGGTAGAGGGCTACACCTTC. This sequence encodes CASSLNPPRVEGYTF.

The rearrangement joins TRBV29-1 to TRBJ2-1; 13 nucleotides match TRBD2. The germline gives CDR1 SQVTM, CDR2 ANQGSEA. The V and J ends lost 6 bases and 0 bases, in that order; junction bases with no gene match: 8. The CDR3 runs 17 residues. CDR3 sequence (DNA): TGCAGCGTGAGGACTAGCGGGAGAATGGGCTCCTACAATGAGCAGTTCTTC. Residues: CSVRTSGRMGSYNEQFF.

The sample holds one count of this clone. The chain uses TRBV11-2 and TRBJ2-3; 9 bases line up with TRBD2. This CDR3 is built from 17 residues. Germline V gives CDR1 SGHAT, CDR2 FQNNGV. Trimming removed 4 bases from V and 4 bases from J; junction bases left unmatched: 12. The CDR3 DNA is TGTGCCAGCAGCTCTCCCCGGTGGCGGGAGGGCCCAGATACGCAGTATTTT. It yields the protein CASSSPRWREGPDTQYF.

CDR3 in amino acids: CASRDSRTDTQYF. The CDR3 bases are TGTGCCAGCAGGGACAGCCGCACAGATACGCAGTATTTT. The genes are TRBV2 and TRBJ2-3; D perhaps matches TRBD1 (6 bases). The CDR3 extends over 13 amino acids. V shed 6 bases and J shed 1 base, with 8 bases lying between them. Per the germline V gene, CDR1 is SNHLY and CDR2 is FYNNEI.

The V and J genes are TRBV5-6 and TRBJ2-1, with 9 bases matching TRBD1. CDR1 and CDR2 (germline): SGHDT, YYEEEE. The CDR3 length is 14 residues. Trimming removed 4 bases from V and 6 bases from J; junction bases left unmatched: 5. The DNA of the CDR3 is TGTGCCAGCAGCCGGGACAGGGCATTCAATGAGCAGTTCTTC. Protein product: CASSRDRAFNEQFF.

The chain recombines TRBV28 with TRBJ1-2; tentatively, D is TRBD1 (5 bases). Germline V gene sequence: CDR1 MDHEN, CDR2 SYDVKM. Trimming took off 3 bases at V and 4 bases at J, with 12 bases between the two ends. The CDR3 covers 14 residues. DNA of the CDR3: TGTGCCAGCAGTTTGTTGGACACCCGCTATGGCTACACCTTC. Protein product: CASSLLDTRYGYTF.

In this sample, this clone turned up once. The chain joins TRBV21-1 to TRBJ2-5; the table names TRBD2, a call not compared with the DNA. TRBV21-1 is labeled a pseudogene. This CDR3 contains 12 residues. The CDR3 DNA reads as TGTGCCAGCAGCAAAATGGGAGGGGAAGGGTACTTC. It is translated as CASSKMGGEGYF.